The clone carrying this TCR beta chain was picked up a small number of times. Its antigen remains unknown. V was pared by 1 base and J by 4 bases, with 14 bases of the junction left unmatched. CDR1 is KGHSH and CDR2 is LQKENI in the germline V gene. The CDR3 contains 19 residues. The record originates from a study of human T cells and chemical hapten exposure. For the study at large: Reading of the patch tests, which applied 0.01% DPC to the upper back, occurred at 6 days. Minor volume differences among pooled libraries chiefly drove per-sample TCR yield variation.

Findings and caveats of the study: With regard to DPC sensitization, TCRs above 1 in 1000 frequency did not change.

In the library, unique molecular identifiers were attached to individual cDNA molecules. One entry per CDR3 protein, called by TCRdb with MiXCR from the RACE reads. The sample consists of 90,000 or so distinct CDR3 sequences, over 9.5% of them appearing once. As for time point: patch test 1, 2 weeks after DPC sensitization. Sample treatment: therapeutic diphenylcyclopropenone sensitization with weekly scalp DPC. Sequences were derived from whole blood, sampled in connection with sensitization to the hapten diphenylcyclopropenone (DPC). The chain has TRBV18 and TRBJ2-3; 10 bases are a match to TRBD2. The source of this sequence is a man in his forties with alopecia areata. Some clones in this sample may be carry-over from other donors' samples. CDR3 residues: CASSPLPSPSGSRADTQYF. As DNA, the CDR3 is TGTGCCAGCTCACCACTCCCATCGCCTAGCGGGAGTAGGGCAGATACGCAGTATTTT.